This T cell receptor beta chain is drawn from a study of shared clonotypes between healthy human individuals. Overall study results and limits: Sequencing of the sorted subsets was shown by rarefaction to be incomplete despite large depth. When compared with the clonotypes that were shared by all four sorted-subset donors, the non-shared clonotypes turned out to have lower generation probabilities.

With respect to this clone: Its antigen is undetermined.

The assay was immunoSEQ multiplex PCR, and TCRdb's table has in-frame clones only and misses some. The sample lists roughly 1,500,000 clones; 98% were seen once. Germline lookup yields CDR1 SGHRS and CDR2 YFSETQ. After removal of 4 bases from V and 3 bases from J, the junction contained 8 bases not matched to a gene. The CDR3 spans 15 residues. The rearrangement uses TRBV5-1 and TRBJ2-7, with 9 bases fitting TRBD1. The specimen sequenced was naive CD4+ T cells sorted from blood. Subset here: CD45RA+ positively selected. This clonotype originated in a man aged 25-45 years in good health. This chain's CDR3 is CASSPNPGQGYEQYF. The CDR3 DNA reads TGCGCCAGCAGCCCGAATCCGGGACAGGGCTACGAGCAGTACTTC.